The 21 T cell receptor beta chains below all came from one sample that was sequenced in a study of shared clonotypes between healthy human individuals. The protocol was immunoSEQ multiplex PCR, while the TCRdb copy is restricted to in-frame clones and leaves out a portion. The sample contains 550,000 to 850,000 clones, 72% of which appear only once. The material sequenced was memory CD4+ T cells sorted from blood. Subset given: CD45RA-negative fraction. These TCRs come from a woman aged 25 to 39 in good health.

The chain employs TRBV5-1 and TRBJ2-3; a weak D match, TRBD1 (6 bases). V shed 4 bases and J shed 0 bases, with 18 bases lying between them. The CDR3 spans 17 residues. Germline CDR1 is SGHRS and CDR2 is YFSETQ. CDR3 DNA sequence: TGCGCCAGCAGCCCGCTGGCTGGGGGCGGTAGCACAGATACGCAGTATTTT. It codes for CASSPLAGGGSTDTQYF.

This clone was counted only a few times. This CDR3 reads CASSRGTGAEQFF. The CDR3 coding sequence is TGTGCCAGCAGCCGGGGGACAGGGGCCGAGCAGTTCTTC. The chain joins TRBV7-7 to TRBJ2-1; 10 bases align to TRBD1. With 5 bases clipped from V and 10 bases from J, the junction kept 5 bases outside the gene matches. The CDR3 contains 13 residues. Germline V gene sequence: CDR1 SSHAT, CDR2 FNYEAQ (reference sequence).

The gene calls are TRBV5-1 and TRBJ1-4; TRBD1 agrees at 7 bases. Germline CDR1 SGHRS, CDR2 YFSETQ. Trimming cost V 5 bases and J 8 bases; bases outside gene matches: 9. This CDR3 contains 14 residues. The DNA for the CDR3 is TGCGCCAGCAGGGAGGGAAGGGGGCACGAAAAACTGTTTTTT. It codes for CASREGRGHEKLFF.

The chain employs TRBV27 and TRBJ2-1; TRBD2 matches 7 bases. CDR3 length: 17 amino acids. Trimming at V came to 1 base and at J to 5 bases, leaving 11 bases not matched to a gene. Germline V CDR1 and CDR2: MNHEY, SMNVEV (reference sequence). The CDR3 sequence: CASSLYLLASGNNEQFF. The CDR3, as DNA: TGTGCCAGCAGTTTATATTTATTGGCTAGCGGAAACAATGAGCAGTTCTTC.

CDR3 sequence reads: CASSSDRGRYEQYF. CDR3 nucleotides: TGTGCCAGCAGCTCCGACAGGGGTCGATACGAGCAGTACTTC. The V call is TRBV25-1, the J call TRBJ2-7, with 8 nucleotides matching TRBD1. CDR3 length: 14 residues. V dropped 6 bases and J dropped 4; count of bases not matched to a gene: 8. Per germline, CDR1 MGHDK and CDR2 SYGVNS.

The chain carries TRBV6-1 and TRBJ1-3; D is unresolved. This CDR3 has 12 residues. Germline lookup yields CDR1 MNHNS and CDR2 SASEGT. Trimming took 10 bases from V and 4 from J, leaving 11 bases between them. The CDR3 protein is CATRGSGNTIYF. In DNA, the CDR3 is TGTGCCACTCGAGGGAGCGGAAACACCATATATTTT.

Worth noting for this clone: Other DNA sequences in this specimen translate into the identical CDR3. The rearrangement links TRBV5-1 to TRBJ2-1; the match to TRBD1 covers 8 bases. This CDR3 has 14 amino acids. Germline V gene sequence: CDR1 SGHRS, CDR2 YFSETQ. V shed 0 bases and J 7 bases; nucleotides not matched to a gene: 3. The CDR3 spells CASSLVQGVNEQFF. Written as DNA, the CDR3 is TGCGCCAGCAGCTTGGTACAGGGGGTGAATGAGCAGTTCTTC.

This clone has only a few counts. The chain carries TRBV14 and TRBJ2-7; no clear D gene. Trimming left V 2 bases short and J 6 bases short, with 8 bases between. Germline CDR1 SGHDN, CDR2 FVKESK. The CDR3 has 12 residues. The CDR3, as DNA: TGTGCCAGCAGCCAACATAGTTGCGAGCAGTACTTC. Its protein is CASSQHSCEQYF.

V usage is TRBV27 and J usage is TRBJ2-1; D is perhaps TRBD1 or TRBD2 (5 bases each). This CDR3 comprises 14 residues. Deletions cut 7 bases from V and 4 bases from J, with 14 bases between. CDR1 and CDR2 (germline): MNHEY, SMNVEV (reference sequence). The CDR3 region is CASNRDRLYNEQFF. CDR3 nucleotides: TGTGCCAGCAACCGGGACCGCCTATACAATGAGCAGTTCTTC.

The rearrangement joins TRBV6-5 to TRBJ1-4, with 9 bases identical to TRBD1. The CDR3 covers 15 residues. J was trimmed by 8 bases and V by 0 bases; bases with no gene match: 4. In germline, CDR1 is MNHEY, CDR2 SVGAGI. This CDR3 is CASSYSTGGTEKLFF. The CDR3 DNA is TGTGCCAGCAGTTACTCGACAGGGGGTACGGAAAAACTGTTTTTT.

The V call is TRBV6-1, the J call TRBJ2-3; either TRBD1 or TRBD2 may supply D (5 bases each). The CDR3 loop spans 13 amino acids. V was shortened by 6 bases and J by 5 bases, with 12 bases between the two germline ends. Germline V lookup: CDR1 MNHNS, CDR2 SASEGT. CDR3 sequence: CASSPMGVDTQYF. CDR3 bases: TGTGCCAGCAGCCCGATGGGGGTAGATACGCAGTATTTT.

The genes are TRBV5-1 and TRBJ2-1, with 11 bases lining up with TRBD2. The CDR3 extends over 14 amino acids. Germline V gene data show CDR1 as SGHRS and CDR2 as YFSETQ. J was trimmed by 5 bases and V by 4 bases; bases with no gene match: 2. CDR3 nucleotides: TGCGCCAGCAGCCCGGGACTAGCGGACAATGAGCAGTTCTTC. As protein: CASSPGLADNEQFF.

The chain uses TRBV6-5 and TRBJ1-5, with D unresolved. Germline CDR1 is MNHEY and CDR2 is SVGAGI. The CDR3 is 14 residues long. Trimming left V 1 base short and J 6 bases short, with 10 bases between. The CDR3 loop reads CASSYLASGQPQHF. DNA for the CDR3: TGTGCCAGCAGTTACTTAGCAAGCGGTCAGCCCCAGCATTTT.

This clone appeared a few times. V usage is TRBV29-1 and J usage is TRBJ1-1; D may be TRBD1 (6 bases). Trimming pared 7 bases from V and 7 bases from J, leaving 10 bases between. The CDR3 spans 10 residues. Germline CDR1 is SQVTM and CDR2 is ANQGSEA. As DNA, the CDR3 is TGCAGCGGCCAGACAGGTGAAGCTTTCTTT. Protein sequence: CSGQTGEAFF.

The chain employs TRBV7-2 and TRBJ1-2; 8 bases match TRBD1. The CDR3 consists of 15 residues. Germline assignment: CDR1 SGHTA and CDR2 FQGNSA. J gave up 2 bases and V 5 bases, and 7 bases lay outside the gene matches. In DNA form, the CDR3 reads TGTGCCAGCAGCCCAAGGGACAGGATGAACTATGGCTACACCTTC. Its protein product is CASSPRDRMNYGYTF.

The gene calls are TRBV2 and TRBJ1-5; tentative D call: TRBD1 (6 bases). Trimming removed 0 bases from V and 0 bases from J, with 12 bases in between. The CDR3 is 17 residues long. The germline V gene has CDR1 SNHLY and CDR2 FYNNEI. The CDR3 spells CASSEAPGAFSNQPQHF. The CDR3 region has the DNA TGTGCCAGCAGTGAAGCGCCAGGGGCCTTTAGCAATCAGCCCCAGCATTTT.

The chain has TRBV18 and TRBJ2-5; either TRBD1 or TRBD2 may supply D (6 bases each). The CDR3 spans 16 residues. Looked up from germline, CDR1 is KGHSH and CDR2 is LQKENI. V was trimmed by 0 bases and J by 7 bases, leaving 18 bases between them. CDR3 protein: CASSPPGGRPGATQYF. The DNA of the CDR3 is TGTGCCAGCTCACCACCGGGGGGCAGACCAGGGGCGACCCAGTACTTC.

This sequence joins TRBV28 and TRBJ2-7, with TRBD2 identical over 7 bases. CDR3 size: 15 residues. The germline gives CDR1 MDHEN, CDR2 SYDVKM. V shed 6 bases, J shed 0 bases, and the junction held 8 bases outside the gene matches. DNA of the CDR3: TGTGCCAGCAGGGTGGGCGGGAGCGACTCCTACGAGCAGTACTTC. It codes for CASRVGGSDSYEQYF. Based on the CDR3 plus reference TRBV28 and TRBJ2-7, the full variable domain is DVKVTQSSRYLVKRTGEKVFLECVQDMDHENMFWYRQDPGLGLRLIYFSYDVKMKEKGDIPEGYSVSREKKERFSLILESASTNQTSMYLCASRVGGSDSYEQYFGPGTRLTVT.

The chain employs TRBV7-2 and TRBJ2-3; unclear D gene. CDR3 length: 15 residues. The germline V and J ends were trimmed by 4 bases and 5 bases, with 16 bases remaining between them. Germline V gene sequence: CDR1 SGHTA, CDR2 FQGNSA. The CDR3 DNA follows: TGTGCCAGCAGCTCCGCCTCGTTTTTTGAAGATACGCAGTATTTT. Its protein is CASSSASFFEDTQYF.

This clone has ten or more counts. The CDR3 here is CASSSYLAGGRNEQFF. For the CDR3, the DNA is TGTGCCAGCAGCTCCTATCTAGCGGGAGGTCGGAATGAGCAGTTCTTC. This chain joins TRBV7-2 and TRBJ2-1; 11 nucleotides align to TRBD2. Losses at the gene ends were 4 bases for V and 7 bases for J; bases not matched to a gene: 9. The CDR3 runs 16 residues. Germline V gives CDR1 SGHTA, CDR2 FQGNSA.

This clone has only one observation. CDR3 DNA: TGCGCCAGCAGCCAAAGGGCGGATCCGAACACCGGGGAGCTGTTTTTT. Amino acids: CASSQRADPNTGELFF. The chain recombines TRBV4-1 with TRBJ2-2, with unresolved D. This CDR3 contains 16 residues. V was pared by 2 bases and J by 0 bases, with 10 bases between. Per germline, CDR1 MGHRA and CDR2 YSYEKL.